These 14 T cell receptor beta chains share one sample of origin, sequenced in a study of control samples from healthy donors and cancer patients. Only in-frame clones appear in the TCRdb table, and some are missing; sequencing was by immunoSEQ multiplex PCR. Of around 19,000 clones detected, more than 70% appear once; the ten largest clones hold about 10%. Sequencing input: PBMCs. The receptors derive from a woman aged 55-69 years with head and neck cancer.

CDR3 DNA sequence: TGTGCCATCAGTGAAGTCAGGACGGTCAATTCACCCCTCCACTTT. It codes for CAISEVRTVNSPLHF. The chain is built from TRBV10-3 and TRBJ1-6; D unclear. Germline CDR1 and CDR2: ENHRY and SYGVKD. The CDR3 is 15 residues long. Trimming stripped 3 bases from V and 7 bases from J, with 13 bases between.

This clone was recorded only once. The chain combines TRBV5-1 with TRBJ2-1, with D unclear. Trimming cost V 0 bases and J 10 bases, with 14 bases left between them. Germline V gene lookup returns CDR1 SGHRS and CDR2 YFSETQ. This CDR3 comprises 14 residues. The CDR3 loop is CASSLGSSTKEQFF. In DNA, the CDR3 is TGCGCCAGCAGCTTGGGTTCGAGCACTAAGGAGCAGTTCTTC.

The chain links TRBV27 to TRBJ2-3, with 13 bases identical to TRBD2. Losses at the gene ends were 7 bases for V and 5 bases for J; bases not matched to a gene: 6. The germline V gene has CDR1 MNHEY and CDR2 SMNVEV (reference sequence). The CDR3 sequence is 15 residues long. In DNA form, the CDR3 reads TGTGCCAGCACCCCGGGACTAGCGGGGAAAGATACGCAGTATTTT. Translation gives CASTPGLAGKDTQYF.

J is TRBJ2-7 and V is TRBV4-1; 7 nucleotides match TRBD1. The V gene's germline CDR1 is MGHRA and CDR2 YSYEKL. The CDR3 runs 16 residues. Trimming cost V 4 bases and J 5 bases; bases outside gene matches: 14. The CDR3 sequence: CASSRQGSRGYDEQYF. The CDR3, as DNA: TGCGCCAGCAGCCGACAGGGATCAAGAGGTTACGACGAGCAGTACTTC.

The V call is TRBV3-1 (or the pseudogene TRBV3-2), the J call TRBJ1-2; possibly TRBD1 for D (5 bases). The germline V and J ends were trimmed by 4 bases and 7 bases, with 19 bases remaining between them. There are 15 residues in the CDR3. The V gene's germline CDR1 is LGHDT and CDR2 YNNKEL (reference sequence). CDR3 region: CASSLQSRQGAGYTF. The CDR3 coding sequence is TGTGCCAGCAGCCTCCAAAGCAGGCAGGGCGCTGGCTACACCTTC.

This chain uses TRBV19 with TRBJ2-7; 9 nucleotides match TRBD1. The CDR3 runs to 14 residues. Looked up from germline, CDR1 is LNHDA and CDR2 is SQIVND (reference sequence). The trim removed 4 bases at V and 3 bases at J, leaving 4 bases unmatched. The CDR3 nucleotides read TGTGCCAGTAGTACCGGGACAGGGATCTACGAGCAGTACTTC. It translates to CASSTGTGIYEQYF.

The J gene is TRBJ2-2, the V gene TRBV6-5; TRBD1 is a possible D gene (6 bases). V was clipped by 10 bases and J by 4 bases, with 16 bases between them. The CDR3 runs 14 residues. CDR1 MNHEY and CDR2 SVGAGI come from the germline V gene. As DNA, the CDR3 is TGTGCCATCTCAGGGTCAGGGGTCACCGGGGAGCTGTTTTTT. Its translation: CAISGSGVTGELFF.

The chain combines TRBV18 with TRBJ2-1; 7 nucleotides line up with TRBD1. V lost 8 bases, J lost 9 bases, and 16 bases stayed unmatched. Germline V lookup: CDR1 KGHSH, CDR2 LQKENI. This CDR3 region has 15 residues. The CDR3 reads CASGYRDSGIGEQFF. The DNA for the CDR3 is TGTGCCAGCGGGTACCGGGACAGTGGAATCGGTGAGCAGTTCTTC. Full variable domain (missing parts from reference TRBV18 and TRBJ2-1): NAGVMQNPRHLVRRRGQEARLRCSPMKGHSHVYWYRQLPEEGLKFMVYLQKENIIDESGMPKERFSAEFPKEGPSILRIQQVVRGDSAAYFCASGYRDSGIGEQFFGPGTRLTVL.

The CDR3 loop reads CASSLLAGATDTQYF. The DNA for the CDR3 is TGTGCCAGCTCACTACTAGCGGGAGCGACAGATACGCAGTATTTT. This chain connects TRBV18 to TRBJ2-3; 11 bases line up with TRBD2. Per the germline V gene, CDR1 is KGHSH and CDR2 is LQKENI. This CDR3 has 15 amino acids. Trimming took 4 bases from V and 3 from J; bases not matched to a gene: 3.

The chain carries TRBV12-3 or TRBV12-4 and TRBJ2-1; unclear D gene. The CDR3 extends over 12 amino acids. V lost 5 bases, J lost 6 bases, and 8 bases lay in between. The CDR3 sequence is CASSPNINEQFF. The CDR3 nucleotides are TGTGCCAGCAGTCCTAACATCAATGAGCAGTTCTTC.

This chain joins TRBV2 and TRBJ1-5, with D unclear. The V and J ends lost 6 bases and 0 bases respectively, with 9 bases between them. This CDR3 has 14 amino acids. In germline, CDR1 is SNHLY, CDR2 FYNNEI. The CDR3 spells CASSPRNSNQPQHF. CDR3 nucleotide sequence: TGTGCCAGCAGCCCACGAAATAGCAATCAGCCCCAGCATTTT.

This clone was counted a single time. DNA for the CDR3: TGCGCCAGCAGCACGACAGGTCCCCCCTACGAGCAGTACTTC. Translation gives CASSTTGPPYEQYF. The chain links TRBV5-1 to TRBJ2-7; D perhaps matches TRBD1 (6 bases). The CDR3 spans 14 residues. CDR1 and CDR2 from the germline V gene are SGHRS and YFSETQ. V lost 4 bases, J lost 2 bases, and 13 bases lay in between.

V and J are TRBV3-1 (or the pseudogene TRBV3-2) and TRBJ1-6; unclear D gene. Trimming cost V 0 bases and J 6 bases, with 9 bases left between them. The CDR3 extends over 15 amino acids. Germline CDR1 and CDR2: LGHDT and YNNKEL (reference sequence). The chain's CDR3 is CASSQDWDPNSPLHF. CDR3 sequence (DNA): TGTGCCAGCAGCCAAGATTGGGATCCTAATTCACCCCTCCACTTT.

The V gene is TRBV6-1, the J gene TRBJ1-1; 7 bases fit TRBD1. From germline, CDR1 is MNHNS and CDR2 SASEGT. This CDR3 is 16 amino acids long. After removal of 3 bases from V and 5 bases from J, the junction contained 12 bases not matched to a gene. DNA of the CDR3: TGTGCCAGCAGTGAGGATTACAGGGGATCGGCGACTGAAGCTTTCTTT. Its translation: CASSEDYRGSATEAFF.